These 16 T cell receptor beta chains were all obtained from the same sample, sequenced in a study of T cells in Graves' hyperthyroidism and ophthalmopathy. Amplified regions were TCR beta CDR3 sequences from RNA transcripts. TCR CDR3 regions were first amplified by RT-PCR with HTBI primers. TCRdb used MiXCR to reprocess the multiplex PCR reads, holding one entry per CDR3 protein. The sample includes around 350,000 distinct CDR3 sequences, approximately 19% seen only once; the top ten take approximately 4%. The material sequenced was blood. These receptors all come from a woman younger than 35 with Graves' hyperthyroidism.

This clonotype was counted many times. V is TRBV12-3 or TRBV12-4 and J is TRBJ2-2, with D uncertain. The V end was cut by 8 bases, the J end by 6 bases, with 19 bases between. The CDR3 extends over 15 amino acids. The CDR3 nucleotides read TGTGCCAGCGCCCCAGAGGCGGCTCGGGCCGGGGAGCTGTTTTTT. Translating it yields CASAPEAARAGELFF.

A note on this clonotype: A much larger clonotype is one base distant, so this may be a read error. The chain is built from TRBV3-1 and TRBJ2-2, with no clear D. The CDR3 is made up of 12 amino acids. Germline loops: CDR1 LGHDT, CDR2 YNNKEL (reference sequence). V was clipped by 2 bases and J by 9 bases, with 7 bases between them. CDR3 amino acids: CASSQRYRELFF. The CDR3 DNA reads TGTGCCAGCAGCCAACGATATAGGGAGCTGTTTTTT.

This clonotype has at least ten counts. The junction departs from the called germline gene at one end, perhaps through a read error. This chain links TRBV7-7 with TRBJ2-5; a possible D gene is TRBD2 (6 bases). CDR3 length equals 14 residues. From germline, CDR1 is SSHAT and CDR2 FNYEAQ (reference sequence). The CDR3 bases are TGTGCTAGCAGTCCCCGGGGGTACCAAGAGACCCAGTACTTC. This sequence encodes CASSPRGYQETQYF.

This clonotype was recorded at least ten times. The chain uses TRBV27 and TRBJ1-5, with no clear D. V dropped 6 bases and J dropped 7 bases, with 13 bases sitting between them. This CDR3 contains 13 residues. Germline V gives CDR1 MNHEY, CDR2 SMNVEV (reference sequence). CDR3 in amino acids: CASSRNTRQPQHF. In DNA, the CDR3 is TGTGCCAGCAGCCGCAACACTAGGCAGCCCCAGCATTTT.

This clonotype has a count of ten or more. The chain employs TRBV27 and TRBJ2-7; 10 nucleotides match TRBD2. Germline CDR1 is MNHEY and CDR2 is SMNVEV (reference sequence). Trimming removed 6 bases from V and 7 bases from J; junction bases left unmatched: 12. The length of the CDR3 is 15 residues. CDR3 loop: CASSNIAGGLGEQYF. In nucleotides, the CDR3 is TGTGCCAGCAGCAATATAGCGGGGGGCCTTGGTGAGCAGTACTTC.

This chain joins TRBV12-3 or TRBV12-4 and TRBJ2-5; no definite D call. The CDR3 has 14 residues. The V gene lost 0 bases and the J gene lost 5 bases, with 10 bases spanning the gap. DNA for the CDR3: TGTGCCAGCAGTTTAGCCGGTAACGGGGAGACCCAGTACTTC. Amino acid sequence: CASSLAGNGETQYF.

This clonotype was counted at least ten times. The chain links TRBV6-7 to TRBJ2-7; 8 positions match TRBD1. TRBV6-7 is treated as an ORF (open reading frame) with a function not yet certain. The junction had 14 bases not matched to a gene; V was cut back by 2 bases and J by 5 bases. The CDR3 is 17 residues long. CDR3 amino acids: CASSYGRRGHPSHEQYF. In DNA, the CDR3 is TGTGCCAGCAGTTACGGGCGCAGGGGGCACCCTTCCCACGAGCAGTACTTC.

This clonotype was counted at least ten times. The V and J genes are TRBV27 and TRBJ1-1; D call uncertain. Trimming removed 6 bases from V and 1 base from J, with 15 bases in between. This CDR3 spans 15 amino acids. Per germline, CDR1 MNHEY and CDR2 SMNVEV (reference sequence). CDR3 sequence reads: CASSRRPTRNTEAFF. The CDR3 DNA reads TGTGCCAGCAGCCGCCGACCCACACGGAACACTGAAGCTTTCTTT.

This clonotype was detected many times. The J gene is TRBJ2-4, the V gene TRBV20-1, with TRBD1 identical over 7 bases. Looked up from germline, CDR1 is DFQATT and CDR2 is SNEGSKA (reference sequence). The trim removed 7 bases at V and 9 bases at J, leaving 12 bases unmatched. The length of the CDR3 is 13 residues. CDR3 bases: TGCAGTGTCGAGAGACAGGGTGAGGGCATTCAGTACTTC. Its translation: CSVERQGEGIQYF.

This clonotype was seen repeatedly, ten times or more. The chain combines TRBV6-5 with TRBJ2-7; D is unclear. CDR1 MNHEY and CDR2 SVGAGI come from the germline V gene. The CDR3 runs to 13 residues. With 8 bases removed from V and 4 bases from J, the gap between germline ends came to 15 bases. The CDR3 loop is CASLRAVGYEQYF. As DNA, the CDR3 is TGTGCCAGCCTTCGGGCCGTGGGTTACGAGCAGTACTTC.

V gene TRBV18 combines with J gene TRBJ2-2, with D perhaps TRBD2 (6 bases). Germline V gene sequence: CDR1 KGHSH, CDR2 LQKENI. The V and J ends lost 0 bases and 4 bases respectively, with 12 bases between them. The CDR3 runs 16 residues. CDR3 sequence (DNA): TGTGCCAGCTCACCACCGTCAAGACTAGGCACCGGGGAGCTGTTTTTT. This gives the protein CASSPPSRLGTGELFF.

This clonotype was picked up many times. The CDR3 DNA sequence: TGTGCCAGCAGTTTTGGGGGACAGGTTCGACAGCCCCAGCATTTT. Translation gives CASSFGGQVRQPQHF. The rearrangement joins TRBV12-3 or TRBV12-4 to TRBJ1-5, with 8 bases fitting TRBD1. Trimming cost V 3 bases and J 7 bases; bases outside gene matches: 8. This CDR3 is 15 amino acids long.

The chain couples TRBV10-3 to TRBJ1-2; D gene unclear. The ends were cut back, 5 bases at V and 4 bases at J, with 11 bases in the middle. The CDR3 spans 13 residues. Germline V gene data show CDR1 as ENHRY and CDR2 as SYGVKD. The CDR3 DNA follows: TGTGCCATCAGTCATAGGGATTTCTATGGCTACACCTTC. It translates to CAISHRDFYGYTF.

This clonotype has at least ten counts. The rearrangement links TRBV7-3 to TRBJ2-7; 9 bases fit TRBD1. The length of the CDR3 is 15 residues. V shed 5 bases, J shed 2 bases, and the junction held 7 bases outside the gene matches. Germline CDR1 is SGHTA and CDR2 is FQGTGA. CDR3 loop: CASSVRWDRAYEQYF. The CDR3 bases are TGTGCCAGCAGCGTAAGGTGGGACAGGGCCTACGAGCAGTACTTC.

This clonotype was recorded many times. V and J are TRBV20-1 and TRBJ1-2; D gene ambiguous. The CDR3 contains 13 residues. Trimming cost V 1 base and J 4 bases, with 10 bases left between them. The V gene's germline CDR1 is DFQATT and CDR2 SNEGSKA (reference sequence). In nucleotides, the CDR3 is TGCAGTGCTAGAGTCGTTTCGGGCTATGGCTACACCTTC. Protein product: CSARVVSGYGYTF.

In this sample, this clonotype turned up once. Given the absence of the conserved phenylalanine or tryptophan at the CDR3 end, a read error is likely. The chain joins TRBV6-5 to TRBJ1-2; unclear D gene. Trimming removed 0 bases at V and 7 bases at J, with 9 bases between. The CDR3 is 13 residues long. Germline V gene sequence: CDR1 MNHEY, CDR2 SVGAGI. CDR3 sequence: CASSYSSFFGYTD. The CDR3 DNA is TGTGCCAGCAGTTACTCGAGCTTTTTTGGCTACACCGAC.